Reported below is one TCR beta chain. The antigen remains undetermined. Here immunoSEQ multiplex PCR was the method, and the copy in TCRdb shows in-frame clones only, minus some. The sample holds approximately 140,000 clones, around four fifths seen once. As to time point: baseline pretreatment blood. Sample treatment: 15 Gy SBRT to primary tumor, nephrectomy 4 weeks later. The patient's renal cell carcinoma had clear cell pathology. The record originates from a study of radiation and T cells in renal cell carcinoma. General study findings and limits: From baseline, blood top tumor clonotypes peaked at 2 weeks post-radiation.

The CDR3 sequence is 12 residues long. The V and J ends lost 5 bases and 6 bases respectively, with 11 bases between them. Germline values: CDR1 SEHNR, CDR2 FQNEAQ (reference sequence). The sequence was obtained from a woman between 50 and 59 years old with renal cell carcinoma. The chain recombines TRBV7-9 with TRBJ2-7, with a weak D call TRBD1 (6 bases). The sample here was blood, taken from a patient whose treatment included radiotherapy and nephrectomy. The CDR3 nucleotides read TGTGCCAGCAGCCTGGACAGTGGCGAGCAGTACTTC. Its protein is CASSLDSGEQYF. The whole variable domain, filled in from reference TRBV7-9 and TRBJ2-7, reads DTGVSQNPRHKITKRGQNVTFRCDPISEHNRLYWYRQTLGQGPEFLTYFQNEAQLEKSRLLSDRFSAERPKGSFSTLEIQRTEQGDSAMYLCASSLDSGEQYFGPGTRLTVT.